This TCR beta chain was profiled in a study of blood T cell repertoires in COVID-19. Background on the study: The United States, Italy and Spain were the sources of the acute and convalescent COVID-19 samples. T cells, B-cell-depleted T cells, or PBMCs provided the cDNA or gDNA that served as material.

Original processing notes: Cell counts per sample came from amplifying reference gene primers. This table comes from immunoSEQ multiplex PCR, and its TCRdb copy is limited to in-frame clones, with some not included. That table furnishes V, J and clone size, whereas the DNA furnished D and trimming. The table has 150,000 to 200,000 clones, roughly nine tenths seen once. The receptor was isolated from a man over 45 with acute or convalescent COVID-19. The source material was peripheral blood.

The CDR3 bases are TGTGCCAGCAGTTTACTGATGCGCGGTGAAAAACTGTTTTTT. Translated: CASSLLMRGEKLFF. This chain links TRBV28 with TRBJ1-4; D remains unclear. The CDR3 is 14 amino acids. V was cut by 2 bases and J by 7 bases, with 11 bases left in between. CDR1 is MDHEN and CDR2 is SYDVKM in the germline V gene.